These 6 T cell receptor beta chains were sequenced from one sample in a study of blood T cell repertoires in COVID-19. Sequencing was performed with immunoSEQ multiplex PCR; in TCRdb, only in-frame clones are kept and a portion is missing. Of 130,000 to 150,000 clones detected, 80% to 85% appear once; the ten largest clones hold 7% to 10%. The sample comprised peripheral blood. These receptors all come from a human donor in a cohort sampled during active COVID-19.

This chain connects TRBV2 to TRBJ1-2, with D tentatively TRBD1 (5 bases). The CDR3 is 15 residues long. From germline, CDR1 is SNHLY and CDR2 FYNNEI. V gave up 9 bases and J gave up 4 bases, with 21 bases separating them. Written as DNA, the CDR3 is TGTGCCAGTCTTTTCGTGGGGCAGACCGTCTATGGCTACACCTTC. Residues: CASLFVGQTVYGYTF.

V and J are TRBV7-2 and TRBJ2-7, with 8 bases that match TRBD2. The CDR3 runs 15 residues. The ends lost 5 bases at V and 3 bases at J; junction bases unmatched: 9. Germline values: CDR1 SGHTA, CDR2 FQGNSA. The DNA of the CDR3 is TGTGCCAGCAGCCTATGGACTAGCACCGGCTACGAGCAGTACTTC. The encoded protein is CASSLWTSTGYEQYF.

The V and J genes are TRBV4-1 and TRBJ2-6, with TRBD2 matching over 12 bases. The CDR3 contains 18 residues. Germline V gene data show CDR1 as MGHRA and CDR2 as YSYEKL. Trimming removed 4 bases from V and 0 bases from J; junction bases left unmatched: 4. The CDR3 region has the DNA TGCGCCAGCAGCCGAACTAGCGGGAGGCCCTCTGGGGCCAACGTCCTGACTTTC. It codes for CASSRTSGRPSGANVLTF.

This clone was found once. V gene TRBV24-1 combines with J gene TRBJ2-2, with 11 bases fitting TRBD2. With V trimmed by 10 bases and J by 5 bases, 8 bases remained unmatched. From germline, CDR1 is KGHDR and CDR2 SFDVKD. This CDR3 spans 15 amino acids. The CDR3 sequence: CATKPRLAGTGELFF. DNA for the CDR3: TGTGCCACTAAACCGCGACTAGCGGGAACCGGGGAGCTGTTTTTT.

The rearrangement joins TRBV4-2 to TRBJ2-7; 7 positions match TRBD2. Germline V gene data show CDR1 as LGHNA and CDR2 as YNFKEQ. V lost 0 bases to trimming and J lost 2 bases; unmatched junction nucleotides: 7. The CDR3 is 16 residues long. The CDR3 DNA is TGTGCCAGCAGCCAAGATCTGGCTAGCGGACCCTACGAGCAGTACTTC. Protein: CASSQDLASGPYEQYF.

V and J are TRBV4-1 and TRBJ2-7, with 9 bases identical to TRBD1. The length of the CDR3 is 15 residues. V shed 4 bases and J 5 bases; nucleotides not matched to a gene: 9. From germline, CDR1 is MGHRA and CDR2 YSYEKL. The CDR3: CASSRGQGMGDEQYF. The CDR3 nucleotides are TGCGCCAGCAGCCGAGGACAGGGGATGGGGGACGAGCAGTACTTC.